These 16 T cell receptor beta chains originate from one sample sequenced in a study of cytomegalovirus exposure and HLA in healthy donors. PCR was performed using 60 Vbeta and 13 Jbeta primers. Using immunoSEQ multiplex PCR, the repertoire was profiled, and TCRdb retains in-frame clones only, with some absent. The sample yields 100,000 or so clones, 65% to 80% seen once. The sequencing sample was made of PBMCs. The receptors originated from a man aged 35 to 55 in good health and CMV-seropositive.

The chain links TRBV7-9 to TRBJ1-1, with D uncertain. V dropped 6 bases and J dropped 0 bases, with 5 bases sitting between them. CDR1 SEHNR and CDR2 FQNEAQ come from the germline V gene (reference sequence). CDR3 length equals 12 residues. For the CDR3, the DNA is TGTGCCAGCAGTTCAATGAACACTGAAGCTTTCTTT. The encoded protein is CASSSMNTEAFF.

This sequence joins TRBV30 and TRBJ1-1; perhaps TRBD1 as D (6 bases). This CDR3 is built from 12 residues. The V gene's germline CDR1 is GTSNPN and CDR2 SVGIG (reference sequence). V lost 4 bases, J lost 4 bases, and 10 bases lay in between. CDR3 loop: CAWTTGSTEAFF. The CDR3 nucleotides are TGTGCCTGGACCACAGGGTCCACTGAAGCTTTCTTT.

V usage is TRBV2 and J usage is TRBJ1-2; no clear D gene. CDR3 size: 15 residues. CDR1 is SNHLY, CDR2 FYNNEI, per germline. V lost 8 bases to trimming and J lost 5 bases, with 21 bases between them. As DNA, the CDR3 is TGTGCCAGCGTGTTGGGTGCGGGTCAGACATATGGCTACACCTTC. Its translation: CASVLGAGQTYGYTF.

This sequence joins TRBV2 and TRBJ1-1, with 9 bases aligning to TRBD1. CDR3 length: 14 amino acids. V gave up 6 bases and J gave up 2 bases; unmatched junction bases: 4. The V gene's germline CDR1 is SNHLY and CDR2 FYNNEI. The CDR3 is CASRDRGGNTEAFF. DNA for the CDR3: TGTGCCAGCAGGGACAGGGGAGGTAACACTGAAGCTTTCTTT.

The chain is built from TRBV9 and TRBJ1-6; tentatively, D is TRBD1 (5 bases). CDR3 length: 15 residues. V was clipped by 0 bases and J by 6 bases, with 10 bases between them. In germline, CDR1 is SGDLS, CDR2 YYNGEE. CDR3 bases: TGTGCCAGCAGCGTAGAGGGGCACAGTAATTCACCCCTCCACTTT. Encoded protein: CASSVEGHSNSPLHF.

This sequence joins TRBV27 and TRBJ2-7; D is undetermined. The germline V gene has CDR1 MNHEY and CDR2 SMNVEV (reference sequence). Between the trimmed V and J ends, which lost 0 bases and 1 base, there was a span of 7 bases. The CDR3 consists of 14 residues. The DNA for the CDR3 is TGTGCCAGCAGTTTATCGATTCAGTCCTACGAGCAGTACTTC. Translation gives CASSLSIQSYEQYF.

A single count supports this clone. The rearrangement uses TRBV10-3 and TRBJ1-6, with D perhaps matching TRBD1 (5 bases). The CDR3 has 14 residues. Germline CDR1 is ENHRY and CDR2 is SYGVKD. Trimming removed 6 bases at V and 2 bases at J, with 8 bases between. This CDR3 reads CAIRQGTYNSPLHF. The CDR3 DNA reads TGTGCCATCAGGCAGGGTACCTATAATTCACCCCTCCACTTT.

The chain combines TRBV2 with TRBJ1-1, with D possibly matching TRBD1 (5 bases). Germline assignment: CDR1 SNHLY and CDR2 FYNNEI. This CDR3 contains 14 residues. The ends were cut back, 4 bases at V and 0 bases at J, with 9 bases in the middle. Here the CDR3 reads CASSATAMNTEAFF. CDR3 DNA sequence: TGTGCCAGCAGTGCGACAGCCATGAACACTGAAGCTTTCTTT.

V is TRBV10-3 and J is TRBJ2-3; tentatively, D is TRBD2 (7 bases). This CDR3 contains 15 residues. The V and J ends lost 10 bases and 4 bases respectively, with 21 bases between them. Germline V gene lookup returns CDR1 ENHRY and CDR2 SYGVKD. CDR3 region: CATGASGERSDTQYF. In nucleotides, the CDR3 is TGTGCCACGGGGGCTAGCGGTGAAAGATCAGATACGCAGTATTTT.

This rearrangement joins TRBV7-2 to TRBJ1-1, with 7 bases lining up with TRBD1. Germline V gene data show CDR1 as SGHTA and CDR2 as FQGNSA. CDR3 size: 14 residues. V lost 5 bases and J lost 2; bases outside the gene matches: 5. The CDR3 loop is CASSLQGRNTEAFF. In DNA, the CDR3 is TGTGCCAGCAGCCTACAGGGGCGCAACACTGAAGCTTTCTTT.

This clone was detected a few times. The V and J genes are TRBV2 and TRBJ1-3; D perhaps matches TRBD1 (6 bases). V dropped 1 base and J dropped 5 bases, with 15 bases sitting between them. Germline V gene lookup returns CDR1 SNHLY and CDR2 FYNNEI. The CDR3 consists of 16 residues. CDR3 residues: CASSEEGGLWRNTIYF. The DNA for the CDR3 is TGTGCCAGCAGTGAAGAGGGGGGGCTCTGGAGAAACACCATATATTTT. The whole variable domain, remainder taken from reference TRBV2 and TRBJ1-3, is EPEVTQTPSHQVTQMGQEVILRCVPISNHLYFYWYRQILGQKVEFLVSFYNNEISEKSEIFDDQFSVERPDGSNFTLKIRSTKLEDSAMYFCASSEEGGLWRNTIYFGEGSWLTVV.

V usage is TRBV5-6 and J usage is TRBJ2-5; no definite D call. The CDR3 is 14 residues long. V lost 4 bases and J 1 base, leaving 11 bases between the germline ends. Germline V CDR1 and CDR2: SGHDT, YYEEEE. This chain's CDR3 is CASSLAGAQETQYF. The CDR3 DNA reads TGTGCCAGCAGCCTGGCAGGCGCCCAAGAGACCCAGTACTTC.

The CDR3 spells CAISESGTSAQYF. CDR3 DNA sequence: TGTGCCATCAGTGAAAGTGGGACTAGTGCGCAGTATTTT. V gene TRBV10-3 combines with J gene TRBJ2-3; 8 bases are shared with TRBD2. Germline V gene sequence: CDR1 ENHRY, CDR2 SYGVKD. V dropped 3 bases and J dropped 10; count of bases not matched to a gene: 6. This CDR3 spans 13 amino acids.

This clone was detected only a few times. The gene calls are TRBV7-2 and TRBJ2-2, with TRBD2 identical over 8 bases. There are 16 residues in the CDR3. V shed 2 bases, J shed 1 base, and the junction held 3 bases outside the gene matches. The germline V gene has CDR1 SGHTA and CDR2 FQGNSA. Here the CDR3 DNA reads TGTGCCAGCAGCTTACGGCGGGGGGTGAACACCGGGGAGCTGTTTTTT. Its translation: CASSLRRGVNTGELFF.

This clone counts as large. V gene TRBV5-6 combines with J gene TRBJ2-1; 10 nucleotides align to TRBD2. V lost 3 bases to trimming and J lost 2 bases; unmatched junction nucleotides: 5. The CDR3 is made up of 16 amino acids. CDR1 and CDR2 (germline): SGHDT, YYEEEE. For the CDR3, the DNA is TGTGCCAGCAGCTGGCGTAGCGGGGGGCCCTACAATGAGCAGTTCTTC. It is translated as CASSWRSGGPYNEQFF.

This clone was observed a few times. This rearrangement joins TRBV7-2 to TRBJ2-2; D is possibly TRBD2 (5 bases). Germline CDR1 reads SGHTA; CDR2 reads FQGNSA. The V end lost 3 bases, the J end lost 1 base, and 15 bases lay between the germline ends. The CDR3 loop spans 17 amino acids. The CDR3 DNA is TGTGCCAGCAGCTTCCCCGGGGAAGGCGGGAACACCGGGGAGCTGTTTTTT. Protein: CASSFPGEGGNTGELFF.